Presented here are 22 T cell receptor beta chains from one specimen sequenced in a study of T cell responses to AZD1222 COVID-19 vaccine. Generated by immunoSEQ multiplex PCR, the TCRdb table keeps only in-frame clones and is missing some. The sample carries 150,000 or so clones, 89% recorded once. This specimen consisted of peripheral blood, obtained on day 0 of AZD1222 vaccination. Receptors were obtained from an adult in good health.

This chain links TRBV10-1 with TRBJ1-1, with 7 bases matching TRBD1. CDR1 and CDR2 from the germline V gene are WNHNN and SYGVQD (reference sequence). V gave up 5 bases and J gave up 9 bases; unmatched junction bases: 15. The CDR3 runs to 15 residues. The CDR3 reads CASSPHLIQGTKAFF. As DNA, the CDR3 is TGCGCCAGCAGTCCCCATCTTATACAGGGGACTAAAGCTTTCTTT.

The chain joins TRBV12-3 or TRBV12-4 to TRBJ2-7; D remains unclear. The CDR3 is made up of 13 amino acids. The V end was cut by 8 bases, the J end by 0 bases, with 11 bases between. The CDR3 DNA reads as TGTGCCAGCGGACCGACCAGCTCCTACGAGCAGTACTTC. It encodes CASGPTSSYEQYF.

The J gene is TRBJ1-1, the V gene TRBV10-3; the match to TRBD1 covers 8 bases. The CDR3 totals 14 residues. V gave up 10 bases and J gave up 2 bases; unmatched junction bases: 9. From germline, CDR1 is ENHRY and CDR2 SYGVKD. CDR3: CATTTGTGNTEAFF. The DNA for the CDR3 is TGTGCCACAACAACGGGGACAGGCAACACTGAAGCTTTCTTT.

This sequence joins TRBV11-2 and TRBJ2-3, with 7 bases lining up with TRBD2. CDR1 is SGHAT, CDR2 FQNNGV, per germline. CDR3 length: 16 residues. Trimming cost V 4 bases and J 3 bases; bases outside gene matches: 10. CDR3 bases: TGTGCCAGCAGCTCCAACCGCCGGGGGGTGACAGATACGCAGTATTTT. It specifies CASSSNRRGVTDTQYF.

The rearrangement uses TRBV11-2 and TRBJ2-1; 7 bases line up with TRBD2. Losses at the gene ends were 8 bases for V and 5 bases for J; bases not matched to a gene: 3. The CDR3 contains 12 residues. Germline assignment: CDR1 SGHAT and CDR2 FQNNGV. The CDR3 sequence is CASGAGDNEQFF. DNA of the CDR3: TGTGCCAGCGGGGCGGGAGACAATGAGCAGTTCTTC.

The chain carries TRBV27 and TRBJ1-5, with 7 nucleotides matching TRBD1. Germline V gene sequence: CDR1 MNHEY, CDR2 SMNVEV (reference sequence). J gave up 5 bases and V 5 bases, and 3 bases lay outside the gene matches. The CDR3 is 13 residues long. CDR3 amino acids: CASSRQGDQPQHF. The CDR3 DNA sequence: TGTGCCAGCAGTAGGCAGGGGGATCAGCCCCAGCATTTT.

This chain joins TRBV7-9 and TRBJ1-1; D perhaps matches TRBD1 (5 bases). Trimming took off 3 bases at V and 3 bases at J, with 11 bases between the two ends. The CDR3 spans 14 residues. Germline CDR1 reads SEHNR; CDR2 reads FQNEAQ (reference sequence). CDR3 loop: CASSLGVGDTEAFF. In nucleotides, the CDR3 is TGTGCCAGCAGCTTGGGGGTTGGGGACACTGAAGCTTTCTTT.

J is TRBJ1-1 and V is TRBV29-1, with a possible D match to TRBD1 (5 bases). The CDR3 sequence is 11 residues long. V lost 6 bases and J lost 4, with 9 bases in between. From germline, CDR1 is SQVTM and CDR2 ANQGSEA. The CDR3 reads CSVSGFTEAFF. In nucleotides, the CDR3 is TGCAGCGTGTCAGGGTTCACTGAAGCTTTCTTT.

This clone was counted once. The chain employs TRBV5-1 and TRBJ1-1; D is perhaps TRBD1 (5 bases). V dropped 7 bases and J dropped 8 bases, with 18 bases sitting between them. The germline gives CDR1 SGHRS, CDR2 YFSETQ. This CDR3 is 13 amino acids long. The CDR3 DNA reads TGCGCCAGCCGGATAGGACAACTATCCGAAGCTTTCTTT. Protein sequence: CASRIGQLSEAFF.

CDR3 sequence (DNA): TGTGCCAGCAGTTTTTACCCAAATCAGCCCCAGCATTTT. Its translation: CASSFYPNQPQHF. The chain employs TRBV27 and TRBJ1-5, with D unclear. This CDR3 comprises 13 residues. Germline V gives CDR1 MNHEY, CDR2 SMNVEV (reference sequence). V dropped 3 bases and J dropped 4 bases, with 7 bases sitting between them.

The chain couples TRBV5-1 to TRBJ1-5, with TRBD1 matching 7 bases. V was pared by 0 bases and J by 5 bases, with 8 bases of the junction left unmatched. Per germline, CDR1 SGHRS and CDR2 YFSETQ. The CDR3 loop spans 16 amino acids. The CDR3 region is CASSLAPDRYDQPQHF. The CDR3 DNA sequence: TGCGCCAGCAGCTTGGCCCCGGACAGGTACGATCAGCCCCAGCATTTT.

The chain joins TRBV6-6 to TRBJ1-1; maybe TRBD1 (5 bases). Germline CDR1 MNHNY, CDR2 SVGAGI (reference sequence). This CDR3 is built from 14 residues. Trimming took off 6 bases at V and 7 bases at J, with 18 bases between the two ends. This CDR3 reads CASSEGFASVEAFF. The CDR3 DNA is TGTGCCAGCAGCGAGGGGTTCGCATCGGTTGAAGCTTTCTTT.

The V call is TRBV11-3, the J call TRBJ2-2, with 8 bases lining up with TRBD1. J gave up 5 bases and V 4 bases, and 3 bases lay outside the gene matches. CDR1 and CDR2 (germline): SGHNT, YENEEA. The CDR3 contains 14 residues. In nucleotides, the CDR3 is TGTGCCAGCAGCTGGACAGGGAGGACCGGGGAGCTGTTTTTT. This translates into CASSWTGRTGELFF. The entire variable domain, with the rest obtained from reference TRBV11-3 and TRBJ2-2, is as follows: EAGVVQSPRYKIIEKKQPVAFWCNPISGHNTLYWYLQNLGQGPELLIRYENEEAVDDSQLPKDRFSAERLKGVDSTLKIQPAELGDSAVYLCASSWTGRTGELFFGEGSRLTVL.

This clone was counted only a few times. This sequence joins TRBV5-1 and TRBJ2-1; TRBD1 agrees at 10 bases. V shed 2 bases and J 8 bases; nucleotides not matched to a gene: 7. Germline CDR1 is SGHRS and CDR2 is YFSETQ. This CDR3 spans 15 amino acids. The DNA for the CDR3 is TGCGCCAGCAGCTTTCGGACAGGGGGTCGGGATGAGCAGTTCTTC. This encodes CASSFRTGGRDEQFF.

This sequence joins TRBV3-1 (or the pseudogene TRBV3-2) and TRBJ2-7, with D unclear. The ends were cut back, 4 bases at V and 4 bases at J, with 8 bases in the middle. The CDR3 is made up of 12 amino acids. Germline CDR1 is LGHDT and CDR2 is YNNKEL (reference sequence). This chain's CDR3 is CASSRQKYEQYF. The CDR3 DNA is TGTGCCAGCAGCCGACAAAAATACGAGCAGTACTTC.

The V gene is TRBV9, the J gene TRBJ2-3, with 10 bases that match TRBD2. The CDR3 is 15 amino acids. The J segment lost 8 bases and the V segment lost 0 bases, leaving 6 bases of the junction unmatched. CDR1 is SGDLS and CDR2 is YYNGEE in the germline V gene. The CDR3 reads CASSVEGTSAGTQYF. The CDR3 region has the DNA TGTGCCAGCAGCGTAGAGGGGACTAGCGCCGGTACGCAGTATTTT.

The rearrangement links TRBV7-2 to TRBJ1-2; a weak D match, TRBD1 (6 bases). CDR1 and CDR2 from the germline V gene are SGHTA and FQGNSA. The V end lost 1 base, the J end lost 8 bases, and 23 bases lay between the germline ends. The CDR3 runs 17 residues. In DNA, the CDR3 is TGTGCCAGCAGCTTAGTGTTTGGCAGGGCCCAAAGGGGGGGCTACACCTTC. Amino acid sequence: CASSLVFGRAQRGGYTF.

This clone was counted a single time. The chain has TRBV11-2 and TRBJ1-5; no clear D. This CDR3 spans 13 amino acids. V lost 0 bases to trimming and J lost 6 bases, with 6 bases between them. Germline V gene sequence: CDR1 SGHAT, CDR2 FQNNGV. The DNA of the CDR3 is TGTGCCAGCAGCTTAGAGCGTGGTCAGCCCCAGCATTTT. As protein: CASSLERGQPQHF.

Only one count was recorded for this clone. The rearrangement links TRBV3-1 (or the pseudogene TRBV3-2) to TRBJ2-1; D gene ambiguous. The germline gives CDR1 LGHDT, CDR2 YNNKEL (reference sequence). V shed 4 bases and J shed 0 bases, with 16 bases lying between them. CDR3 length: 17 residues. The CDR3 DNA sequence: TGTGCCAGCAGCCCGATGCTGGCGGTCAGCTCCTACAATGAGCAGTTCTTC. Protein sequence: CASSPMLAVSSYNEQFF.

The genes are TRBV4-3 and TRBJ1-2; 10 bases agree with TRBD1. CDR3 size: 13 residues. The germline CDR1 and CDR2 sequences are LGHNA and YSLEER. Unmatched junction bases numbered 6, after V lost 1 base and J lost 13 bases. CDR3 protein: CASSQGSGTGATF. CDR3 sequence (DNA): TGCGCCAGCAGCCAAGGGTCCGGGACAGGGGCCACCTTC.

This chain connects TRBV14 to TRBJ1-6, with D perhaps matching TRBD1 (6 bases). Germline V gene lookup returns CDR1 SGHDN and CDR2 FVKESK. This CDR3 is 14 amino acids long. The V gene lost 0 bases and the J gene lost 9 bases, with 9 bases spanning the gap. CDR3 nucleotides: TGTGCCAGCAGCCAAGACAGGGGAATTTCACCCCTCCACTTT. The encoded protein is CASSQDRGISPLHF. The full variable domain, completed using reference TRBV14 and TRBJ1-6, is EAGVTQFPSHSVIEKGQTVTLRCDPISGHDNLYWYRRVMGKEIKFLLHFVKESKQDESGMPNNRFLAERTGGTYSTLKVQPAELEDSGVYFCASSQDRGISPLHFGNGTRLTVT.

The rearrangement uses TRBV30 and TRBJ1-2; 8 bases are a match to TRBD1. The CDR3 sequence is 14 residues long. The V and J ends lost 6 bases and 8 bases, in that order; junction bases with no gene match: 14. Germline lookup yields CDR1 GTSNPN and CDR2 SVGIG (reference sequence). The CDR3 loop reads CACPGQGGLWGYTF. As DNA, the CDR3 is TGTGCCTGCCCCGGACAGGGAGGGCTGTGGGGCTACACCTTC.